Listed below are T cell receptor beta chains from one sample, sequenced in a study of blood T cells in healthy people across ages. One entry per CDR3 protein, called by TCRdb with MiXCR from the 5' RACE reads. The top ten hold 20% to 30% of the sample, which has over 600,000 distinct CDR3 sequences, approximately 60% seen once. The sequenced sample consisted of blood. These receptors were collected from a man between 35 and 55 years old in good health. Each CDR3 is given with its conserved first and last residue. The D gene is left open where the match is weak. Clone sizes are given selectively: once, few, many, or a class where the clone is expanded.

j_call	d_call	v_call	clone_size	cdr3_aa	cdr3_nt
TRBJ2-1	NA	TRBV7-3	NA	CASSPGGSGYNEQFF	TGTGCCAGCAGCCCCGGAGGTTCGGGGTACAATGAGCAGTTCTTC
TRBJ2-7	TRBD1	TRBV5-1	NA	CASSLEGQASYEQYF	TGCGCCAGCAGCTTGGAGGGACAGGCTTCCTACGAGCAGTACTTC
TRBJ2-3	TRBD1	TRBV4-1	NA	CASSQGDARGTDTQYF	TGCGCCAGCAGCCAAGGGGACGCCAGGGGGACAGATACGCAGTATTTT
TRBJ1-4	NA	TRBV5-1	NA	CASSNRINEKLFF	TGCGCCAGCAGCAACAGAATAAATGAAAAACTGTTTTTT
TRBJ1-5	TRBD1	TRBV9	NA	CASSVDRGPNQPQHF	TGTGCCAGCAGCGTAGACAGGGGGCCCAATCAGCCCCAGCATTTT
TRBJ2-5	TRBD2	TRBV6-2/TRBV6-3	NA	CASQRGPQETQYF	TGTGCCAGCCAGCGGGGCCCCCAAGAGACCCAGTACTTC
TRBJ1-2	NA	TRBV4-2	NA	CASSQVGGLGYTF	TGTGCCAGCAGCCAAGTGGGGGGCTTGGGCTACACCTTC
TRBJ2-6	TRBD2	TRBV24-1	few	CATRGAGANVLTF	TGTGCCACACGGGGGGCTGGGGCCAACGTCCTGACTTTC
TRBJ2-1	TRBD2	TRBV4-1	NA	CASSQYEGRGRVEQFF	TGCGCCAGCAGCCAATATGAGGGACGGGGGAGGGTCGAGCAGTTCTTC
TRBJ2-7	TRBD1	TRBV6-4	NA	CASSPGQGNEQYF	TGTGCCAGCAGTCCGGGACAGGGGAACGAGCAGTACTTC
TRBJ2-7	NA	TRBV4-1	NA	CASSLVLGASRSYEQYF	TGCGCCAGCAGCCTGGTCCTGGGGGCTAGCCGTTCCTACGAGCAGTACTTC
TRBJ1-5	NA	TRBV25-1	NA	CASSAQGGQPQHF	TGTGCCAGCAGTGCGCAGGGAGGCCAGCCCCAGCATTTT
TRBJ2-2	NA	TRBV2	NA	CASSLGRRVLGGELFF	TGTGCCAGCAGTCTGGGAAGGAGGGTTTTAGGAGGGGAGCTGTTTTTT
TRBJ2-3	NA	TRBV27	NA	CASRWGTTASTDTQYF	TGTGCCAGCAGGTGGGGTACCACCGCTAGCACAGATACGCAGTATTTT
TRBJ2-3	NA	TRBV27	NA	CASRYFQGDTQYF	TGTGCCAGCAGATACTTTCAAGGGGATACGCAGTATTTT
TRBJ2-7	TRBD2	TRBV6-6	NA	CASSWTSASYEQYF	TGTGCCAGCAGCTGGACTAGCGCGTCCTACGAGCAGTACTTC
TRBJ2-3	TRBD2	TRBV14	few	CASSPIAGDTDTQYF	TGTGCCAGCAGCCCTATAGCGGGAGACACAGATACGCAGTATTTT
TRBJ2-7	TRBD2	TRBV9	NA	CASSSLAGLAYEQYF	TGTGCCAGCAGCTCACTAGCGGGATTAGCCTACGAGCAGTACTTC
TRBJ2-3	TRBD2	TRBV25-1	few	CASSAASGGAVDTQYF	TGTGCCAGCAGTGCCGCTAGCGGGGGGGCAGTAGATACGCAGTATTTT
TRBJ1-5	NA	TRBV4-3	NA	CASSQGVSNQPQHF	TGCGCCAGCAGCCAAGGAGTCAGCAATCAGCCCCAGCATTTT
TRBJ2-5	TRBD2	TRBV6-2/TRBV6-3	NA	CASSYRALAGGVEPGDKDRETQYF	TGTGCCAGCAGTTACCGGGCCCTAGCGGGAGGGGTAGAACCTGGTGACAAAGATCGAGAGACCCAGTACTTC
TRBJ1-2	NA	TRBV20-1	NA	CSARDRDLYGYTF	TGCAGTGCTAGAGACAGAGACCTTTATGGCTACACCTTC
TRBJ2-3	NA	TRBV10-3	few	CAINQMEDGTDTQYF	TGTGCCATCAACCAAATGGAGGACGGAACAGATACGCAGTATTTT
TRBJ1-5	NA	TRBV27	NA	CATEQLNQPQHF	TGTGCCACAGAACAGCTCAATCAGCCCCAGCATTTT
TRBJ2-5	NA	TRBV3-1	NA	CASSRDTQKYF	TGTGCCAGCAGCCGCGATACCCAGAAGTACTTC
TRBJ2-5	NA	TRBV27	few	CASSLSGLNSETQYF	TGTGCCAGCAGTTTATCCGGTCTAAACTCAGAGACCCAGTACTTC
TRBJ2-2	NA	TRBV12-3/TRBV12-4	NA	CASSQIGPANTGELFF	TGTGCCAGCAGTCAAATTGGGCCCGCGAACACCGGGGAGCTGTTTTTT